This T cell receptor beta chain was identified during a study of immune characterization of retroperitoneal liposarcoma (dated by TCRdb to the late 2010s). Library creation used PCR. TCRdb records NextSeq 500 as the sequencer. TCRdb reprocessed the public reads (quality trimming at Q25 with fastp, clone calling with MiXCR) and kept in-frame beta chains. Duplicate CDR3 protein sequences are folded into a single record with the most common DNA and genes. In this sample the table shows about 9,700 distinct CDR3 sequences, about a quarter of which occur a single time. The ten largest clones capture about 8.5% of the sample. Inclusive of the bounding cysteine and phenylalanine, the CDR3 is 14 residues long. Only the CDR3 DNA is retained, 42 bases long and in frame from the first base. A distance of 24 bases separates the germline ends of V and J, which lose 8 bases and 13 bases respectively. To note about this clonotype: Its antigen is still unknown. It has no much larger one-base neighbor in the sample; base qualities were not kept.

The specimen was tumor tissue. Recombination linked TRBV12-3 or TRBV12-4 to TRBJ2-1; no D gene call is confident. The sequence derives from a female donor with retroperitoneal liposarcoma. The DNA sequence is given as TGTGCCAGCTGTTATTCGACCACCCAAGAGACCCAGTTCTTC. Translated, it reads CASCYSTTQETQFF.